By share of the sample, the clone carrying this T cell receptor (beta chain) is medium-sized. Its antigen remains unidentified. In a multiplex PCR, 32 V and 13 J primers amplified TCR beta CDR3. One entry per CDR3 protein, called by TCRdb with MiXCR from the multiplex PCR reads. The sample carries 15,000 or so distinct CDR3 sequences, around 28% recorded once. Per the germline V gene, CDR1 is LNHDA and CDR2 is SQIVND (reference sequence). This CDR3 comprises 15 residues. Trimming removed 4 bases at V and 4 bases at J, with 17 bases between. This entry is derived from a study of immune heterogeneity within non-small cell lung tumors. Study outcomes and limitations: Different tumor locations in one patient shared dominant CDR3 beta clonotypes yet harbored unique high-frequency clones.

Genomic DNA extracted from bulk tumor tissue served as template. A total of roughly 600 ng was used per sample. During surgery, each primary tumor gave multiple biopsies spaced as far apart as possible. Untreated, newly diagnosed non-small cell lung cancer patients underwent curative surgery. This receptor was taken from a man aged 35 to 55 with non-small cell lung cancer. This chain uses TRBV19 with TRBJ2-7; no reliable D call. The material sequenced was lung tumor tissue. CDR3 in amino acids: CASSKSGDPSYEQYF. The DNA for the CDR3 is TGTGCCAGTAGTAAGTCAGGAGATCCTTCTTACGAGCAGTACTTC.